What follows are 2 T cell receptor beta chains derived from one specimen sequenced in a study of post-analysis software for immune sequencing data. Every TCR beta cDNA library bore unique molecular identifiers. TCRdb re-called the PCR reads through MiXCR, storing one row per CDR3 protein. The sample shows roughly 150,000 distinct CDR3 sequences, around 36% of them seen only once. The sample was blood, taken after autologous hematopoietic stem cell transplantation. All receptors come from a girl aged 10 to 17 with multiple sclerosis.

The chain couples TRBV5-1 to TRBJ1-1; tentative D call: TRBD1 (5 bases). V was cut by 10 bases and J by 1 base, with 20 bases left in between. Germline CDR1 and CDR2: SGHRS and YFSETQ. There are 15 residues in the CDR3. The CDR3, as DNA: TGCGCCGGCTCGGCGGGCGGGGCGAAGAACACTGAAGCTTTCTTT. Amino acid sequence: CAGSAGGAKNTEAFF.

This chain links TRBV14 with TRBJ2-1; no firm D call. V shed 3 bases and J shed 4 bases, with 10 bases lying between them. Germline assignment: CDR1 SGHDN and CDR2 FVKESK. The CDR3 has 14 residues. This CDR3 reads CASSHSSPYNEQFF. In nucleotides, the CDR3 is TGTGCCAGCAGCCACAGCAGCCCTTACAATGAGCAGTTCTTC. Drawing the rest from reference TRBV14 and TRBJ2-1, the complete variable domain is EAGVTQFPSHSVIEKGQTVTLRCDPISGHDNLYWYRRVMGKEIKFLLHFVKESKQDESGMPNNRFLAERTGGTYSTLKVQPAELEDSGVYFCASSHSSPYNEQFFGPGTRLTVL.